Following are 32 T cell receptor beta chains from one sample sequenced in a study of response to subunit inactivated influenza vaccine. In TCRdb, the RT-PCR reads were re-called with MiXCR into one record per CDR3 protein. The sample lists hundreds of thousands of distinct CDR3 sequences; 12% to 15% were seen once. Sequencing was performed on PBMCs from blood, taken 14 to 15 days before vaccination. The receptors shown here come from a man aged 50 or older who received an inactivated influenza vaccine.

This sequence joins TRBV12-3 or TRBV12-4 and TRBJ2-5; 11 nucleotides match TRBD2. The CDR3 is 16 residues long. V lost 3 bases to trimming and J lost 5 bases; unmatched junction nucleotides: 8. In nucleotides, the CDR3 is TGTGCCAGCAGTTTGGGTAGCGGGGGGGCCCTGGAGACCCAGTACTTC. Protein: CASSLGSGGALETQYF.

V is TRBV25-1 and J is TRBJ2-1, with 9 nucleotides matching TRBD2. The V segment lost 2 bases and the J segment 2 bases; nucleotides outside the gene matches: 1. This CDR3 contains 15 residues. Looked up from germline, CDR1 is MGHDK and CDR2 is SYGVNS. The CDR3 region has the DNA TGTGCCAGCAGTGAAGCGGGAGGGCCCTACAATGAGCAGTTCTTC. Translated: CASSEAGGPYNEQFF.

This clonotype was found a few times. The chain links TRBV20-1 to TRBJ2-1; D is unresolved. The CDR3 has 14 amino acids. Germline V gives CDR1 DFQATT, CDR2 SNEGSKA (reference sequence). V gave up 4 bases and J gave up 0 bases, with 10 bases separating them. CDR3 residues: CSATSPGSYNEQFF. For the CDR3, the DNA is TGCAGTGCTACCTCCCCAGGCTCCTACAATGAGCAGTTCTTC.

Concerning this clonotype: Sequence at one end of the junction differs from germline and may be a read error. V usage is TRBV2 and J usage is TRBJ2-3; D not resolved. The CDR3 has 16 residues. The germline V gene has CDR1 SNHLY and CDR2 FYNNEI. CDR3 sequence: CASKQIALIRTDTQYF. The CDR3 region has the DNA TGCGCCAGCAAGCAAATAGCCCTAATTCGCACAGATACGCAGTATTTT.

This clonotype was observed a handful of times. This chain links TRBV6-1 with TRBJ2-7, with 11 bases fitting TRBD1. Germline V lookup: CDR1 MNHNS, CDR2 SASEGT. Trimming removed 4 bases from V and 9 bases from J; junction bases left unmatched: 11. There are 15 residues in the CDR3. In DNA form, the CDR3 reads TGTGCCAGCAGTGGTCCCCGGGACAGGGGGGTGGGGCAGTACTTC. This codes for CASSGPRDRGVGQYF.

This clonotype was counted at least ten times. This chain joins TRBV19 and TRBJ1-5; 8 bases map to TRBD1. Germline CDR1 LNHDA, CDR2 SQIVND (reference sequence). CDR3 length equals 14 residues. J gave up 7 bases and V 10 bases, and 12 bases lay outside the gene matches. CDR3 bases: TGTGCCACCTCGGGGACAGGAGTAGGCCAGCCCCAGCATTTT. Protein: CATSGTGVGQPQHF. The full variable domain, in which reference TRBV19 and TRBJ1-5 provide the parts outside the CDR3, is DGGITQSPKYLFRKEGQNVTLSCEQNLNHDAMYWYRQDPGQGLRLIYYSQIVNDFQKGDIAEGYSVSREKKESFPLTVTSAQKNPTAFYLCATSGTGVGQPQHFGDGTRLSIL.

The table lists this clonotype with a few counts. The genes are TRBV7-9 and TRBJ2-1, with D possibly matching TRBD1 (6 bases). The length of the CDR3 is 14 residues. CDR1 and CDR2 from the germline V gene are SEHNR and FQNEAQ (reference sequence). V lost 3 bases to trimming and J lost 7 bases, with 13 bases between them. This CDR3 reads CASSFGTTDNEQFF. In DNA form, the CDR3 reads TGTGCCAGCAGCTTTGGGACAACTGATAATGAGCAGTTCTTC.

A few counts support this clonotype. V is TRBV5-1 and J is TRBJ2-7; D might be TRBD1 or TRBD2, each matching 5 bases. The germline CDR1 and CDR2 sequences are SGHRS and YFSETQ. Trimming shortened V by 0 bases and J by 4 bases, and 14 bases separated the two germline ends. The CDR3 has 15 amino acids. The CDR3: CASSLDGTESYEQYF. CDR3 nucleotides: TGCGCCAGCAGCTTGGACGGGACGGAAAGTTACGAGCAGTACTTC.

This clonotype was seen more than once but under ten times. This sequence joins TRBV12-3 or TRBV12-4 and TRBJ1-6; D not certain. Trimming took off 6 bases at V and 9 bases at J, with 18 bases between the two ends. The CDR3 contains 15 residues. CDR3 sequence (DNA): TGTGCCAGCAGATTTGCGGGAGGGTGGCGTTCACCCCTCCACTTT. Translating gives CASRFAGGWRSPLHF.

This clonotype has a handful of counts. This sequence joins TRBV29-1 and TRBJ1-1; 8 positions match TRBD1. This CDR3 has 14 amino acids. Trimming removed 7 bases from V and 5 bases from J; junction bases left unmatched: 12. CDR1 and CDR2 (germline): SQVTM, ANQGSEA. The CDR3 sequence is CSARPQGALTEAFF. The CDR3 nucleotides are TGCAGCGCCCGACCCCAGGGGGCGCTTACTGAAGCTTTCTTT.

This clonotype was counted ten times or more. This chain connects TRBV5-1 to TRBJ2-7; 10 nucleotides agree with TRBD1. The CDR3 loop spans 14 amino acids. The V gene's germline CDR1 is SGHRS and CDR2 YFSETQ. The J segment lost 3 bases and the V segment lost 8 bases, leaving 8 bases of the junction unmatched. CDR3 nucleotides: TGCGCCAGTTCGATGACAGGGGGCAGCTACGAGCAGTACTTC. Protein: CASSMTGGSYEQYF.

A few counts support this clonotype. The V and J genes are TRBV29-1 and TRBJ2-7, with D maybe TRBD1 (6 bases). The CDR3 consists of 11 residues. Trimming took off 6 bases at V and 1 base at J, with 7 bases between the two ends. Germline CDR1 reads SQVTM; CDR2 reads ANQGSEA. The CDR3 protein is CSVGTSYEQYF. The CDR3 coding sequence is TGCAGCGTCGGGACATCCTACGAGCAGTACTTC.

The rearrangement joins TRBV6-1 to TRBJ1-6; 9 positions agree with TRBD1. Per the germline V gene, CDR1 is MNHNS and CDR2 is SASEGT. The CDR3 length is 16 residues. V lost 3 bases to trimming and J lost 2 bases; unmatched junction nucleotides: 2. As DNA, the CDR3 is TGTGCCAGCAGTGAGAGGACAGGGGCCTATAATTCACCCCTCCACTTT. Protein: CASSERTGAYNSPLHF.

This clonotype occurred a few times. The gene calls are TRBV5-1 and TRBJ1-6; TRBD1 matches at 10 bases. Looked up from germline, CDR1 is SGHRS and CDR2 is YFSETQ. The CDR3 loop spans 15 amino acids. Trimming took 4 bases from V and 11 from J; bases not matched to a gene: 9. CDR3 protein: CASSGGQGKTTPLHF. The CDR3 bases are TGCGCCAGCAGCGGGGGACAGGGGAAAACGACACCCCTCCACTTT.

This clonotype appeared once. With a much larger clone just one base away, this may be a read error. The J gene is TRBJ1-5, the V gene TRBV5-5; D might be TRBD1 (5 bases). The CDR3 has 13 residues. Trimming pared 4 bases from V and 10 bases from J, leaving 15 bases between. The germline V gene encodes CDR1 SGHKS and CDR2 YYEKEE (reference sequence). The CDR3 is CASSPDMKEPQHF. CDR3 DNA: TGTGCCAGCAGCCCGGACATGAAGGAACCCCAGCATTTT.

The chain employs TRBV20-1 and TRBJ1-6, with D tentatively TRBD1 (6 bases). The germline gives CDR1 DFQATT, CDR2 SNEGSKA (reference sequence). The CDR3 sequence is 15 residues long. The V end lost 2 bases, the J end lost 2 bases, and 10 bases lay between the germline ends. CDR3 in DNA: TGCAGTGCTAGACAGGGGTTCGCCTATAATTCACCCCTCCACTTT. It encodes CSARQGFAYNSPLHF.

This clonotype was detected only a few times. The chain employs TRBV9 and TRBJ2-3; 8 bases align to TRBD1. CDR3 length: 16 amino acids. V shed 3 bases and J 2 bases; nucleotides not matched to a gene: 8. Per the germline V gene, CDR1 is SGDLS and CDR2 is YYNGEE. The CDR3 reads CASSGTGGRDTDTQYF. The CDR3 DNA sequence: TGTGCCAGCAGCGGAACAGGGGGACGGGACACAGATACGCAGTATTTT.

This rearrangement joins TRBV4-3 to TRBJ2-5, with D uncertain. Looked up from germline, CDR1 is LGHNA and CDR2 is YSLEER. Trimming removed 0 bases from V and 3 bases from J, with 5 bases in between. CDR3 length equals 13 residues. The CDR3 DNA sequence: TGCGCCAGCAGCCAAGAGATAGAAGAGACCCAGTACTTC. Amino acids: CASSQEIEETQYF.

J is TRBJ2-7 and V is TRBV20-1; D is possibly TRBD2 (5 bases). The germline CDR1 and CDR2 sequences are DFQATT and SNEGSKA (reference sequence). Trimming cost V 3 bases and J 4 bases, with 13 bases left between them. The CDR3 contains 13 residues. The CDR3 spells CSASTETKYEQYF. In DNA form, the CDR3 reads TGCAGTGCTAGTACCGAGACTAAGTACGAGCAGTACTTC.

This clonotype has only a few counts. The chain combines TRBV11-2 with TRBJ2-2; TRBD1 might be the D (6 bases). Germline-derived CDR1 and CDR2 are SGHAT and FQNNGV. Trimming shortened V by 7 bases and J by 0 bases, and 12 bases separated the two germline ends. The CDR3 consists of 15 residues. CDR3 residues: CASMRGSTNTGELFF. The CDR3 DNA follows: TGTGCCAGCATGAGGGGGTCTACGAACACCGGGGAGCTGTTTTTT.

This clonotype came up a few times. The J gene is TRBJ2-7, the V gene TRBV6-2 or TRBV6-3, with 11 nucleotides matching TRBD2. This CDR3 comprises 14 residues. Germline V lookup: CDR1 MNHEY, CDR2 SVGEGT. With 6 bases clipped from V and 5 bases from J, the junction kept 6 bases outside the gene matches. The CDR3 spells CASRGLAVFHEQYF. In DNA form, the CDR3 reads TGTGCCAGCAGGGGACTAGCGGTTTTTCACGAGCAGTACTTC.

The rearrangement uses TRBV7-2 and TRBJ2-7; the D gene is possibly TRBD2 (5 bases). CDR3 length: 12 residues. Looked up from germline, CDR1 is SGHTA and CDR2 is FQGNSA. V was clipped by 6 bases and J by 11 bases, with 17 bases between them. CDR3 sequence reads: CASSQRAGSKYF. The CDR3, as DNA: TGTGCCAGCAGTCAGCGTGCGGGTTCGAAGTACTTC.

The chain carries TRBV10-3 and TRBJ1-6; D uncertain. Germline V lookup: CDR1 ENHRY, CDR2 SYGVKD. Trimming pared 2 bases from V and 0 bases from J, leaving 8 bases between. CDR3 length equals 16 residues. The chain's CDR3 is CAISERSSSYNSPLHF. The DNA of the CDR3 is TGTGCCATCAGTGAGAGGTCGAGCTCCTATAATTCACCCCTCCACTTT.

The chain couples TRBV6-5 to TRBJ2-7, with unresolved D. The CDR3 covers 16 residues. Germline values: CDR1 MNHEY, CDR2 SVGAGI. Trimming removed 0 bases at V and 2 bases at J, with 14 bases between. CDR3 region: CASSYSRIPLAYEQYF. CDR3 sequence (DNA): TGTGCCAGCAGTTACTCCAGAATTCCGTTGGCCTACGAGCAGTACTTC.

The rearrangement links TRBV28 to TRBJ2-7, with 9 bases that match TRBD1. Per germline, CDR1 MDHEN and CDR2 SYDVKM. The CDR3 loop spans 13 amino acids. Trimming took 4 bases from V and 7 from J; bases not matched to a gene: 5. The CDR3 nucleotides read TGTGCCAGCAGTTCCTACAGGGGGCTTGAGCAGTACTTC. It encodes CASSSYRGLEQYF.

The rearrangement joins TRBV2 to TRBJ2-5; 7 positions agree with TRBD1. The CDR3 length is 14 residues. V lost 4 bases, J lost 1 base, and 3 bases stayed unmatched. CDR1 is SNHLY and CDR2 is FYNNEI in the germline V gene. The CDR3 DNA reads as TGTGCCAGCAGTGTGGGACAGCCCCAAGAGACCCAGTACTTC. It encodes CASSVGQPQETQYF.

The chain couples TRBV5-5 to TRBJ2-7, with D unresolved. Germline CDR1 is SGHKS and CDR2 is YYEKEE (reference sequence). The CDR3 is 13 residues long. V gave up 4 bases and J gave up 2 bases, with 10 bases separating them. In nucleotides, the CDR3 is TGTGCCAGCAGCACCCTCCTAACCTACGAGCAGTACTTC. Residues: CASSTLLTYEQYF.

This clonotype was recorded a few times. The rearrangement joins TRBV20-1 to TRBJ2-4; 7 bases agree with TRBD2. The junction had 7 bases not matched to a gene; V was cut back by 3 bases and J by 2 bases. The CDR3 is 15 residues long. Germline V CDR1 and CDR2: DFQATT, SNEGSKA (reference sequence). The CDR3 region has the DNA TGCAGTGCTAGTTACGGGGGGAGTTCCAAAAACATTCAGTACTTC. Translating it yields CSASYGGSSKNIQYF.

This clonotype was counted at least ten times. The rearrangement uses TRBV2 and TRBJ1-5, with 10 bases matching TRBD1. The CDR3 sequence is 13 residues long. Trimming at V came to 7 bases and at J to 9 bases, leaving 6 bases not matched to a gene. Germline-derived CDR1 and CDR2 are SNHLY and FYNNEI. The CDR3, as DNA: TGTGCCAGCAATCGGGACAGGGGTCTGCCCCAGCATTTT. Amino acids: CASNRDRGLPQHF. The entire variable domain, with the rest obtained from reference TRBV2 and TRBJ1-5, is as follows: EPEVTQTPSHQVTQMGQEVILRCVPISNHLYFYWYRQILGQKVEFLVSFYNNEISEKSEIFDDQFSVERPDGSNFTLKIRSTKLEDSAMYFCASNRDRGLPQHFGDGTRLSIL.

This chain connects TRBV28 to TRBJ2-5, with 7 bases aligning to TRBD1. The CDR3 covers 17 residues. The junction had 15 bases not matched to a gene; V was cut back by 3 bases and J by 5 bases. Germline lookup yields CDR1 MDHEN and CDR2 SYDVKM. Written as DNA, the CDR3 is TGTGCCAGCAGTTTTGGGGGACGACGGGACAGTATGGAGACCCAGTACTTC. It specifies CASSFGGRRDSMETQYF.

This clonotype was counted between two and nine times. The chain uses TRBV24-1 and TRBJ2-1; 12 bases match TRBD2. V shed 1 base, J shed 9 bases, and the junction held 6 bases outside the gene matches. CDR3 size: 16 residues. Germline CDR1 reads KGHDR; CDR2 reads SFDVKD. CDR3 region: CATSDFLAGGLGEQFF. The CDR3 DNA sequence: TGTGCCACCAGTGATTTTCTAGCGGGGGGGCTTGGTGAGCAGTTCTTC.

This chain joins TRBV7-9 and TRBJ2-5; 9 bases fit TRBD2. Trimming removed 3 bases from V and 1 base from J; junction bases left unmatched: 6. This CDR3 region has 16 residues. The germline V gene encodes CDR1 SEHNR and CDR2 FQNEAQ (reference sequence). CDR3 sequence (DNA): TGTGCCAGCAGCTTTAAGGGCGGGAGGGCCCAAGAGACCCAGTACTTC. Protein product: CASSFKGGRAQETQYF.